Shown below are 22 T cell receptor beta chains from a single sample sequenced in a study of blood T cells in healthy people across ages. Using a J-beta primer mix together with a sample-barcoded 5' primer, a second PCR was run for roughly 6 to 11 cycles. TCRdb ran MiXCR on the 5' RACE reads and lists one entry per CDR3 protein. The repertoire holds around 670,000 distinct CDR3 sequences, under 30% seen once, with around 16% in the top ten. The specimen was blood. These receptors all come from a woman at least 80 years old in good health.

As for this clonotype: Possible read error: a much larger clone is one base away. The CDR3: CASSPGGTHETQYF. In nucleotides, the CDR3 is TGTGCCAGCAGCCCCGGCGGGACCCACGAGACCCAGTACTTC. The rearrangement joins TRBV7-2 to TRBJ2-4; TRBD2 might be the D (6 bases). The J call may not be correct, given that the DNA end is closer to TRBJ2-5. There are 14 residues in the CDR3. Germline V gene data show CDR1 as SGHTA and CDR2 as FQGNSA.

The CDR3 nucleotides are TGTGCCAGCAGTCAGGGAATCCACTATGGCTACACCTTC. Translation: CASSQGIHYGYTF. The chain couples TRBV12-3 or TRBV12-4 to TRBJ1-2; weak D call: TRBD1 (5 bases). This CDR3 spans 13 amino acids. V was trimmed by 5 bases and J by 3 bases, leaving 10 bases between them.

The table lists this clonotype with a few counts. This chain connects TRBV4-1 to TRBJ1-3; D is uncertain. The CDR3 length is 17 residues. CDR1 MGHRA and CDR2 YSYEKL come from the germline V gene. The V end lost 0 bases, the J end lost 0 bases, and 12 bases lay between the germline ends. In DNA form, the CDR3 reads TGCGCCAGCAGCCAAGATTCGTGGAGGATCTCTGGAAACACCATATATTTT. Amino acids: CASSQDSWRISGNTIYF.

This clonotype was seen repeatedly, ten times or more. The chain recombines TRBV6-4 with TRBJ2-1; no clear D. The CDR3 loop spans 13 amino acids. Germline V CDR1 and CDR2: MRHNA, SNTAGT. Trimming shortened V by 7 bases and J by 6 bases, and 13 bases separated the two germline ends. The CDR3 DNA sequence: TGTGCCAGCATTCCTCGGGCCACCAATGAGCAGTTCTTC. This encodes CASIPRATNEQFF.

The chain is built from TRBV7-2 and TRBJ1-4, with 8 nucleotides matching TRBD1. This CDR3 is built from 19 residues. Per the germline V gene, CDR1 is SGHTA and CDR2 is FQGNSA. V was pared by 1 base and J by 0 bases, with 10 bases of the junction left unmatched. The CDR3 loop reads CASSLVGQGRFTTNEKLFF. The CDR3 DNA sequence: TGTGCCAGCAGCTTAGTCGGACAGGGACGGTTTACAACTAATGAAAAACTGTTTTTT.

The chain couples TRBV12-3 or TRBV12-4 to TRBJ1-1; D unclear. Trimming shortened V by 3 bases and J by 5 bases, and 16 bases separated the two germline ends. The length of the CDR3 is 15 residues. The CDR3 loop reads CASSFPTAGETEAFF. DNA of the CDR3: TGTGCCAGCAGTTTCCCGACGGCCGGAGAGACTGAAGCTTTCTTT.

For this clonotype: This may come from a read error, since a much larger clone is one base off. This chain links TRBV20-1 with TRBJ2-3; D call uncertain. V was shortened by 3 bases and J by 3 bases, with 16 bases between the two germline ends. CDR1 DFQATT and CDR2 SNEGSKA come from the germline V gene (reference sequence). There are 15 residues in the CDR3. CDR3 DNA sequence: TGCAGTGCTAGGATAGGGTCCGGCCAAACAGATACGCAGTATTTT. This translates into CSARIGSGQTDTQYF.

At least ten counts were recorded for this clonotype. The chain links TRBV4-3 to TRBJ1-2; tentatively, D is TRBD1 (5 bases). CDR3 length: 14 residues. Trimming shortened V by 1 base and J by 6 bases, and 12 bases separated the two germline ends. Germline V gives CDR1 LGHNA, CDR2 YSLEER. The CDR3, as DNA: TGCGCCAGCAGCCAAGGTGTCAGGGTCGATGGCTACACCTTC. Translated, it gives CASSQGVRVDGYTF.

About this clonotype itself: It may be a read error: a sequence one base away is much more abundant. The chain links TRBV14 to TRBJ1-1; tentative D call: TRBD1 (6 bases). The CDR3 loop spans 14 amino acids. The germline gives CDR1 SGHDN, CDR2 FVKESK. The V gene lost 3 bases and the J gene lost 0 bases, with 8 bases spanning the gap. CDR3 sequence reads: CASSHRGLNTEAFF. The CDR3 DNA reads as TGTGCCAGCAGCCACAGGGGCTTGAACACTGAAGCTTTCTTT.

This clonotype was detected ten times or more. The chain combines TRBV3-1 with TRBJ2-1, with 13 bases matching TRBD2. This CDR3 contains 15 residues. Trimming took 5 bases from V and 8 from J; bases not matched to a gene: 6. From germline, CDR1 is LGHDT and CDR2 YNNKEL (reference sequence). The DNA for the CDR3 is TGTGCCAGCAGCGCAACTAGCGGGGGGGCTCATGAGCAGTTCTTC. Translated: CASSATSGGAHEQFF.

This clonotype has ten or more counts. The chain combines TRBV7-2 with TRBJ2-3; 11 nucleotides align to TRBD2. The V gene's germline CDR1 is SGHTA and CDR2 FQGNSA. Trimming took 5 bases from V and 4 from J; bases not matched to a gene: 20. The CDR3 extends over 20 amino acids. The CDR3 nucleotides read TGTGCCAGCAGCCGACTGCTCGGGACTAGCGGTTCCGGACGCCCAGATACGCAGTATTTT. This encodes CASSRLLGTSGSGRPDTQYF.

The J gene is TRBJ2-5, the V gene TRBV7-2, with 10 bases matching TRBD1. The last part of the DNA fits TRBJ2-7 better; the J call may be wrong. Per the germline V gene, CDR1 is SGHTA and CDR2 is FQGNSA. This CDR3 spans 15 amino acids. CDR3 sequence: CASSLGAGTGAEQYF. The CDR3 region has the DNA TGTGCCAGCAGCTTAGGGGCCGGGACAGGGGCCGAGCAGTACTTC.

Only a few counts were recorded for this clonotype. The rearrangement joins TRBV30 to TRBJ2-2; D uncertain. V was cut by 3 bases and J by 1 base, with 6 bases left in between. Germline V lookup: CDR1 GTSNPN, CDR2 SVGIG (reference sequence). This CDR3 has 13 residues. CDR3 nucleotides: TGTGCCTGGAGGGACGGGAACACCGGGGAGCTGTTTTTT. Translation: CAWRDGNTGELFF. The variable domain in full, completed from reference TRBV30 and TRBJ2-2, reads SQTIHQWPATLVQPVGSPLSLECTVEGTSNPNLYWYRQAAGRGLQLLFYSVGIGQISSEVPQNLSASRPQDRQFILSSKKLLLSDSGFYLCAWRDGNTGELFFGEGSRLTVL.

A word on this clonotype: Germline is not matched at one junction end, which may reflect a read error. The chain combines TRBV29-1 with TRBJ2-6; perhaps TRBD1 as D (6 bases). From germline, CDR1 is SQVTM and CDR2 ANQGSEA. The CDR3 is 14 amino acids. DNA for the CDR3: TGCAGCGTTGATTCAGGGGCTGGGGCCAACGTCCGGACTTTC. This gives the protein CSVDSGAGANVRTF.

The V and J genes are TRBV5-1 and TRBJ1-2; D may be TRBD1 (6 bases). Germline CDR1 SGHRS, CDR2 YFSETQ. Trimming shortened V by 5 bases and J by 4 bases, and 18 bases separated the two germline ends. The CDR3 runs to 15 residues. CDR3: CASRPTGQLVYGYTF. The CDR3 region has the DNA TGCGCCAGCAGACCAACCGGACAGCTCGTCTATGGCTACACCTTC.

The chain links TRBV20-1 to TRBJ1-4; 10 bases are shared with TRBD1. The CDR3 is 17 amino acids. Losses at the gene ends were 3 bases for V and 8 bases for J; bases not matched to a gene: 15. Germline CDR1 is DFQATT and CDR2 is SNEGSKA (reference sequence). In nucleotides, the CDR3 is TGCAGTGCTAGGGTCCCGGGACAGGGGTCCCATGGGGAAAAACTGTTTTTT. As protein: CSARVPGQGSHGEKLFF.

This sequence joins TRBV6-1 and TRBJ2-6; D perhaps matches TRBD2 (5 bases). The V gene's germline CDR1 is MNHNS and CDR2 SASEGT. The CDR3 runs 15 residues. Trimming took off 6 bases at V and 2 bases at J, with 11 bases between the two ends. CDR3 nucleotide sequence: TGTGCCAGCAGGGGAGATATAGCTGGGGCCAACGTCCTGACTTTC. Its translation: CASRGDIAGANVLTF.

Concerning this clonotype: Sequence at one end of the junction differs from germline and may be a read error. The V and J genes are TRBV7-2 and TRBJ2-1; perhaps TRBD2 as D (5 bases). The CDR3 sequence is 14 residues long. Germline assignment: CDR1 SGHTA and CDR2 FQGNSA. CDR3 nucleotides: TGTGCCGGCAGCCGACCCGGACTCTACAATGAGCAGTTCTTC. Residues: CAGSRPGLYNEQFF.

This clonotype was seen repeatedly, ten times or more. This chain connects TRBV20-1 to TRBJ1-4; D is uncertain. V dropped 3 bases and J dropped 5 bases, with 13 bases sitting between them. Germline V lookup: CDR1 DFQATT, CDR2 SNEGSKA (reference sequence). CDR3 length equals 14 residues. DNA of the CDR3: TGCAGTGCTAGTTCGGCAGGTTTGAATGAAAAACTGTTTTTT. Its translation: CSASSAGLNEKLFF.

In its sample, this clonotype was seen a few times. The rearrangement links TRBV6-1 to TRBJ1-2, with D possibly matching TRBD1 (5 bases). Trimming pared 0 bases from V and 3 bases from J, leaving 14 bases between. The CDR3 has 16 amino acids. Germline loops: CDR1 MNHNS, CDR2 SASEGT. Here the CDR3 DNA reads TGTGCCAGCAGTGAAGCGGGACGGTGGAGGGACTATGGCTACACCTTC. This codes for CASSEAGRWRDYGYTF.

The V call is TRBV7-3, the J call TRBJ2-1; no clear D gene. In germline, CDR1 is SGHTA, CDR2 FQGTGA. V was cut by 5 bases and J by 7 bases, with 15 bases left in between. The CDR3 contains 14 residues. The CDR3 nucleotides are TGTGCCAGCAGCGAAACCGCCTTTGGGAATGAGCAGTTCTTC. It specifies CASSETAFGNEQFF.

Only one count was recorded for this clonotype. This sequence joins TRBV12-3 or TRBV12-4 and TRBJ1-6, with D unresolved. The CDR3 length is 13 residues. V was shortened by 10 bases and J by 6 bases, with 13 bases between the two germline ends. The CDR3 sequence: CATSRETNSPLHF. The CDR3 coding sequence is TGTGCCACCTCCAGAGAAACTAATTCACCCCTCCACTTT.